This TCR beta chain is drawn from a study of blood T cell repertoires in COVID-19. Study information: Material from acute and convalescent COVID-19 was sourced from the United States, Italy and Spain. Sources were T cells, B-cell-depleted T cells, or PBMCs; the material itself was cDNA or gDNA.

This clone has more than one count but fewer than ten. The data were produced by immunoSEQ multiplex PCR, yet TCRdb's version contains in-frame clones alone and is incomplete. The sample lists under 250,000 clones, roughly 80% occurring once. The length of the CDR3 is 15 residues. Germline loops: CDR1 KGHDR, CDR2 SFDVKD. Trimming took 2 bases from V and 2 from J, leaving 9 bases between them. The sequencing input was peripheral blood. The receptor was isolated from a woman under 30 with acute or convalescent COVID-19. This chain connects TRBV24-1 to TRBJ1-5, with no clear D. The CDR3: CATSDSRFGNQPQHF. The CDR3 DNA is TGTGCCACCAGTGATTCGAGGTTTGGCAATCAGCCCCAGCATTTT.